What follows are 10 T cell receptor beta chains derived from one specimen sequenced in a study of blood T cell repertoires in COVID-19. This table comes from immunoSEQ multiplex PCR, and its TCRdb copy is limited to in-frame clones, with some not included. This repertoire shows tens of thousands of clones, roughly 78% found once; its top ten account for around a fifth. Source material: peripheral blood. Every receptor here comes from a human donor in a cohort sampled during active COVID-19.

This clone occurred once. CDR3 residues: CASSYNRGFAEAFF. The CDR3 coding sequence is TGTGCCAGCAGTTATAACAGGGGTTTTGCTGAAGCTTTCTTT. The chain has TRBV6-5 and TRBJ1-1; 7 bases map to TRBD1. The V segment lost 3 bases and the J segment 6 bases; nucleotides outside the gene matches: 7. Looked up from germline, CDR1 is MNHEY and CDR2 is SVGAGI. The CDR3 sequence is 14 residues long.

This chain uses TRBV19 with TRBJ2-3; the match to TRBD2 covers 10 bases. The germline V gene has CDR1 LNHDA and CDR2 SQIVND (reference sequence). J lost 6 bases, V lost 6 bases, and 6 bases had no gene match. The CDR3 covers 14 residues. CDR3 sequence: CASRQRGGRDTQYF. The CDR3 DNA is TGTGCCAGTAGGCAGCGGGGGGGCCGCGATACGCAGTATTTT.

The chain carries TRBV2 and TRBJ1-5, with D maybe TRBD1 (6 bases). The germline V gene encodes CDR1 SNHLY and CDR2 FYNNEI. V shed 2 bases and J shed 7 bases, with 15 bases lying between them. This CDR3 spans 15 amino acids. The CDR3 region is CASSETRGIGQPQHF. CDR3 coding DNA: TGTGCCAGCAGTGAAACCAGGGGAATAGGACAGCCCCAGCATTTT.

This clone was seen a handful of times. The chain joins TRBV29-1 to TRBJ2-1; D unclear. V dropped 5 bases and J dropped 3 bases, with 8 bases sitting between them. Per the germline V gene, CDR1 is SQVTM and CDR2 is ANQGSEA. The CDR3 runs to 12 residues. CDR3 region: CSVSRFYNEQFF. Here the CDR3 DNA reads TGCAGCGTTTCGAGATTCTACAATGAGCAGTTCTTC.

The sample holds one count of this clone. The chain links TRBV3-1 (or the pseudogene TRBV3-2) to TRBJ1-4; D unclear. This CDR3 is built from 12 residues. V lost 2 bases to trimming and J lost 7 bases, with 5 bases between them. Germline V gene lookup returns CDR1 LGHDT and CDR2 YNNKEL (reference sequence). CDR3 region: CASSQRSEKLFF. CDR3 coding DNA: TGTGCCAGCAGCCAACGTAGTGAAAAACTGTTTTTT.

V and J are TRBV21-1 and TRBJ1-5; the table names TRBD1, a call not compared with the DNA. TRBV21-1 is marked as a pseudogene. The CDR3 is 20 residues long. CDR3 in amino acids: CASSKGRDRRRAKVYQPQHF. DNA of the CDR3: TGTGCCAGCAGCAAAGGAAGGGACAGGAGGAGGGCGAAGGTCTATCAGCCCCAGCATTTT.

The chain has TRBV28 and TRBJ1-1; 10 bases align to TRBD1. The CDR3 extends over 17 amino acids. The V gene's germline CDR1 is MDHEN and CDR2 SYDVKM. Trimming at V came to 2 bases and at J to 3 bases, leaving 9 bases not matched to a gene. This CDR3 reads CASSLRRGTGDHTEAFF. In nucleotides, the CDR3 is TGTGCCAGCAGTTTAAGGCGAGGGACAGGGGATCACACTGAAGCTTTCTTT. Supplemented by reference TRBV28 and TRBJ1-1, the full variable domain reads DVKVTQSSRYLVKRTGEKVFLECVQDMDHENMFWYRQDPGLGLRLIYFSYDVKMKEKGDIPEGYSVSREKKERFSLILESASTNQTSMYLCASSLRRGTGDHTEAFFGQGTRLTVV.

The chain links TRBV7-9 to TRBJ2-7; 14 bases map to TRBD2. CDR3 length equals 17 residues. Germline CDR1 and CDR2: SEHNR and FQNEAQ (reference sequence). The V and J ends lost 3 bases and 0 bases, in that order; junction bases with no gene match: 4. CDR3 sequence reads: CASSLTSGGVNSYEQYF. The CDR3 bases are TGTGCCAGCAGCTTGACTAGCGGGGGGGTAAACTCCTACGAGCAGTACTTC.

The rearrangement links TRBV18 to TRBJ1-6; D call uncertain. The germline CDR1 and CDR2 sequences are KGHSH and LQKENI. Trimming pared 4 bases from V and 8 bases from J, leaving 9 bases between. The CDR3 consists of 13 residues. The CDR3, as DNA: TGTGCCAGCTCACTTCGGTCCGATTCACCCCTCCACTTT. Residues: CASSLRSDSPLHF.

The V gene is TRBV13, the J gene TRBJ2-5; tentative D call: TRBD2 (5 bases). Between the trimmed V and J ends, which lost 4 bases and 5 bases, there was a span of 17 bases. The germline gives CDR1 PRHDT, CDR2 FYEKMQ (reference sequence). The CDR3 loop spans 15 amino acids. The CDR3 DNA sequence: TGTGCCAGCAGCTGGAAGTATCGTAGAGGGGAGACCCAGTACTTC. Translating it yields CASSWKYRRGETQYF. The full variable domain, in which reference TRBV13 and TRBJ2-5 provide the parts outside the CDR3, is AAGVIQSPRHLIKEKRETATLKCYPIPRHDTVYWYQQGPGQDPQFLISFYEKMQSDKGSIPDRFSAQQFSDYHSELNMSSLELGDSALYFCASSWKYRRGETQYFGPGTRLLVL.